These 20 T cell receptor beta chains were all obtained from the same sample, sequenced in a study of T-cell memory formation after mild COVID-19. TCRdb called the 5' RACE reads again in MiXCR, with one record for every CDR3 protein. The sample shows approximately 190,000 distinct CDR3 sequences, around 17% of them seen only once. The specimen sequenced was PBMCs or a T cell subset sorted from them (not recorded which). Source of these receptors: an adult woman who had mild COVID-19 (a few samples of this study predate the infection). Cell type and time point are not known.

A few counts support this clonotype. The chain is built from TRBV20-1 and TRBJ2-1, with D possibly being TRBD2 (6 bases). V was pared by 3 bases and J by 2 bases, with 8 bases between. The CDR3 is 13 residues long. CDR1 is DFQATT and CDR2 is SNEGSKA in the germline V gene (reference sequence). As DNA, the CDR3 is TGCAGTGCTAGGCGGGACGCCTACAATGAGCAGTTCTTC. Residues: CSARRDAYNEQFF.

V is TRBV7-2 and J is TRBJ2-1, with TRBD2 as a possible D gene (6 bases). Germline-derived CDR1 and CDR2 are SGHTA and FQGNSA. The V gene lost 5 bases and the J gene lost 9 bases, with 11 bases spanning the gap. The CDR3 is 12 amino acids. CDR3 residues: CASSPGTPEQFF. CDR3 coding DNA: TGTGCCAGCAGCCCTGGGACTCCTGAGCAGTTCTTC.

This chain uses TRBV5-1 with TRBJ1-1, with no clear D. Germline V gene sequence: CDR1 SGHRS, CDR2 YFSETQ. The length of the CDR3 is 13 residues. Trimming cost V 3 bases and J 7 bases, with 13 bases left between them. This CDR3 is CASSSERGLEAFF. CDR3 DNA sequence: TGCGCCAGCAGCTCCGAACGAGGACTTGAAGCTTTCTTT. Full variable domain (outside the CDR3, taken from reference TRBV5-1 and TRBJ1-1): KAGVTQTPRYLIKTRGQQVTLSCSPISGHRSVSWYQQTPGQGLQFLFEYFSETQRNKGNFPGRFSGRQFSNSRSEMNVSTLELGDSALYLCASSSERGLEAFFGQGTRLTVV.

V usage is TRBV18 and J usage is TRBJ2-5; D is ambiguous. This CDR3 is built from 16 residues. CDR1 and CDR2 from the germline V gene are KGHSH and LQKENI. V lost 4 bases to trimming and J lost 0 bases, with 15 bases between them. DNA of the CDR3: TGTGCCAGCTCACGGTCCACAGCCGCGTACCAAGAGACCCAGTACTTC. Translated: CASSRSTAAYQETQYF.

The sample holds many counts of this clonotype. V gene TRBV5-1 combines with J gene TRBJ2-7; D is unresolved. Germline CDR1 and CDR2: SGHRS and YFSETQ. The CDR3 extends over 17 amino acids. V lost 0 bases to trimming and J lost 2 bases, with 18 bases between them. CDR3 protein: CASSLALNPTTAYEQYF. The CDR3 nucleotides read TGCGCCAGCAGCTTGGCCTTAAATCCCACCACCGCCTACGAGCAGTACTTC.

V is TRBV9 and J is TRBJ2-7; 7 bases align to TRBD1. The CDR3 contains 15 residues. Germline V gene sequence: CDR1 SGDLS, CDR2 YYNGEE. Germline trimming cut 2 bases from V and 1 base from J; bases unmatched to any gene: 6. Here the CDR3 reads CASSVGQEISYEQYF. DNA of the CDR3: TGTGCCAGCAGCGTCGGACAGGAGATTTCCTACGAGCAGTACTTC.

In nucleotides, the CDR3 is TGTGCCAGCAGCGTGGGGACTAGCGGGACCGAGCAGTACTTC. Translating gives CASSVGTSGTEQYF. This chain links TRBV3-1 with TRBJ2-7; 13 nucleotides align to TRBD2. Germline V gene data show CDR1 as LGHDT and CDR2 as YNNKEL (reference sequence). The CDR3 runs to 14 residues. Trimming at V came to 5 bases and at J to 6 bases, leaving 4 bases not matched to a gene.

The chain is built from TRBV20-1 and TRBJ1-2, with 7 nucleotides matching TRBD1. Germline values: CDR1 DFQATT, CDR2 SNEGSKA (reference sequence). The CDR3 is 16 amino acids. J was trimmed by 8 bases and V by 0 bases; bases with no gene match: 15. DNA for the CDR3: TGCAGTGCTAGAGATCCCGGCAACAGGGGAGCTAAGGGCTACACCTTC. It yields the protein CSARDPGNRGAKGYTF.

This clonotype has at least ten counts. The chain recombines TRBV7-2 with TRBJ2-3, with 7 nucleotides matching TRBD2. CDR1 is SGHTA, CDR2 FQGNSA, per germline. This CDR3 comprises 15 residues. V gave up 3 bases and J gave up 1 base; unmatched junction bases: 4. Written as DNA, the CDR3 is TGTGCCAGCAGCTTTCAGGCGGGAGGCACAGATACGCAGTATTTT. Its protein is CASSFQAGGTDTQYF. The full variable domain, its missing parts supplied by reference TRBV7-2 and TRBJ2-3, is GAGVSQSPSNKVTEKGKDVELRCDPISGHTALYWYRQSLGQGLEFLIYFQGNSAPDKSGLPSDRFSAERTGGSVSTLTIQRTQQEDSAVYLCASSFQAGGTDTQYFGPGTRLTVL.

This rearrangement joins TRBV29-1 to TRBJ2-1; perhaps TRBD2 as D (7 bases). Trimming shortened V by 6 bases and J by 5 bases, and 29 bases separated the two germline ends. The CDR3 length is 18 residues. Germline CDR1 SQVTM, CDR2 ANQGSEA. CDR3 in DNA: TGCAGCGTACAAGTCGGGGGGCGAGGGAATGTACGGGACAATGAGCAGTTCTTC. Translation gives CSVQVGGRGNVRDNEQFF.

The chain links TRBV15 to TRBJ2-3; TRBD2 matches 8 bases. V gave up 5 bases and J gave up 7 bases; unmatched junction bases: 8. This CDR3 region has 14 residues. Germline V gives CDR1 LNHNV, CDR2 YYDKDF (reference sequence). CDR3 coding DNA: TGTGCCACCAGCGCCCCCGGGACTAGGAATACGCAGTATTTT. It yields the protein CATSAPGTRNTQYF. The full variable domain, rest sourced from reference TRBV15 and TRBJ2-3, is DAMVIQNPRYQVTQFGKPVTLSCSQTLNHNVMYWYQQKSSQAPKLLFHYYDKDFNNEADTPDNFQSRRPNTSFCFLDIRSPGLGDTAMYLCATSAPGTRNTQYFGPGTRLTVL.

CDR3 coding DNA: TGTGCCAGCAGCCAAGTAACGACTAGCGGCTCCTACGAGCAGTACTTC. Protein product: CASSQVTTSGSYEQYF. The rearrangement links TRBV3-1 to TRBJ2-7; 9 bases match TRBD2. Trimming took 1 base from V and 0 from J; bases not matched to a gene: 4. The CDR3 length is 16 residues. Germline V gene sequence: CDR1 LGHDT, CDR2 YNNKEL (reference sequence).

This clonotype was counted a few times. The chain uses TRBV6-4 and TRBJ1-5, with D hard to call. Germline values: CDR1 MRHNA, CDR2 SNTAGT. The CDR3 consists of 13 residues. The germline V and J ends were trimmed by 3 bases and 2 bases, with 5 bases remaining between them. CDR3 in amino acids: CASSEDRNQPQHF. In nucleotides, the CDR3 is TGTGCCAGCAGTGAGGATCGCAATCAGCCCCAGCATTTT.

This clonotype has only a few counts. J is TRBJ2-2 and V is TRBV5-5; 11 bases line up with TRBD2. The junction had 12 bases not matched to a gene; V was cut back by 4 bases and J by 1 base. This CDR3 is built from 19 residues. Per the germline V gene, CDR1 is SGHKS and CDR2 is YYEKEE (reference sequence). CDR3 residues: CASSRLGPGTSGNTGELFF. The CDR3 region has the DNA TGTGCCAGCAGCCGGCTTGGACCCGGGACTAGCGGGAACACCGGGGAGCTGTTTTTT.

This clonotype was seen more than once but under ten times. This rearrangement joins TRBV12-3 or TRBV12-4 to TRBJ2-4; D gene uncertain. Trimming pared 1 base from V and 1 base from J, leaving 5 bases between. This CDR3 region has 14 residues. CDR3 DNA: TGTGCCAGCAGTTTAGTGAGGGCCAAAAACATTCAGTACTTC. Translating gives CASSLVRAKNIQYF.

This clonotype was seen more than once but under ten times. The chain combines TRBV18 with TRBJ2-1; no clear D. The CDR3 totals 12 residues. The V end lost 6 bases, the J end lost 4 bases, and 7 bases lay between the germline ends. Germline CDR1 and CDR2: KGHSH and LQKENI. The chain's CDR3 is CASSPDYNEQFF. The CDR3 nucleotides are TGTGCCAGCTCCCCGGATTACAATGAGCAGTTCTTC.

The rearrangement joins TRBV6-5 to TRBJ2-3; possible D gene TRBD2, 6 bases. Germline V CDR1 and CDR2: MNHEY, SVGAGI. V shed 5 bases and J shed 1 base, with 13 bases lying between them. CDR3 size: 15 residues. CDR3 DNA sequence: TGTGCCAGCAGTATGCTGCGGGGCCGCACAGATACGCAGTATTTT. The encoded protein is CASSMLRGRTDTQYF.

The chain recombines TRBV5-1 with TRBJ1-2; D remains unclear. The CDR3 runs to 13 residues. The V gene lost 7 bases and the J gene lost 4 bases, with 14 bases spanning the gap. The germline CDR1 and CDR2 sequences are SGHRS and YFSETQ. The CDR3: CASRPKGGYGYTF. CDR3 DNA: TGCGCCAGCCGTCCGAAGGGAGGCTATGGCTACACCTTC.

The chain has TRBV27 and TRBJ1-2; TRBD1 matches 8 bases. In germline, CDR1 is MNHEY, CDR2 SMNVEV (reference sequence). This CDR3 has 12 amino acids. Trimming cost V 5 bases and J 6 bases; bases outside gene matches: 2. CDR3 nucleotide sequence: TGTGCCAGCAGTACAGGGGGGAATGGCTACACCTTC. Amino acids: CASSTGGNGYTF.

The J gene is TRBJ2-6, the V gene TRBV24-1, with D possibly matching TRBD2 (5 bases). The CDR3 is 18 residues long. Trimming stripped 4 bases from V and 4 bases from J, with 19 bases between. From germline, CDR1 is KGHDR and CDR2 SFDVKD. CDR3 coding DNA: TGTGCCACCAGTGAGAACGGGGTACCAGCAGGAGGGGCCAACGTCCTGACTTTC. Protein sequence: CATSENGVPAGGANVLTF.